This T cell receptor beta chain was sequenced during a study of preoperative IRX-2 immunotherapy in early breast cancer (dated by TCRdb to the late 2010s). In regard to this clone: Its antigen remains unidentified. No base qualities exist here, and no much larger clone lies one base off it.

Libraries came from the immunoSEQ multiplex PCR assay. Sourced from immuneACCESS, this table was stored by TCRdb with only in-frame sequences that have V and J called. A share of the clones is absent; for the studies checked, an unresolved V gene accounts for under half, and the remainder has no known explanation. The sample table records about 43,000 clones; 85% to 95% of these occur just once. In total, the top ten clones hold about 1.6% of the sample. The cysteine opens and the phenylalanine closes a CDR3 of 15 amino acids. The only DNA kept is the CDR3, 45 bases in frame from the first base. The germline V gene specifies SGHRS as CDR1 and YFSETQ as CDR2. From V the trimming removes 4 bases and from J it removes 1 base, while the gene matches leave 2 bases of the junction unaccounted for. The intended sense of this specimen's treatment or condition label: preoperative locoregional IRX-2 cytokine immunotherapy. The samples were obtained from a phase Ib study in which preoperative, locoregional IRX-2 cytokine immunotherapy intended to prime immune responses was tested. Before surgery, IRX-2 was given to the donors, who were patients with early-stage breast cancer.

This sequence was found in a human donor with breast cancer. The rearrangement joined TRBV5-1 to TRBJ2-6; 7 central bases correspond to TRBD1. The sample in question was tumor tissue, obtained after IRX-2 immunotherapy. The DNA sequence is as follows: TGCGCCAGCAGCCAGACAGGGTCTGGGGCCAACGTCCTGACTTTC. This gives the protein CASSQTGSGANVLTF.